The present T cell receptor (beta chain) was sequenced within a study of T cells after yellow fever vaccination. This clonotype was observed at least ten times. Unmatched junction bases numbered 1, after V lost 4 bases and J lost 2 bases. The CDR3 is 13 residues long. Germline V gives CDR1 SGHTA, CDR2 FQGNSA. TCRdb re-called the 5' RACE reads with MiXCR, one entry per CDR3 protein. The sample includes 110,000 to 150,000 distinct CDR3 sequences, 6.6% of them seen just once. The specimen comprised CD4+ T cells sorted from PBMCs, sampled 10 days after the yellow fever booster vaccination. This receptor was taken from a man younger than 40 who received the YFV17D yellow fever vaccine. V is TRBV7-2 and J is TRBJ2-7; 8 nucleotides line up with TRBD2. The CDR3 is CASSSSGPYEQYF. The CDR3, as DNA: TGTGCCAGCAGCTCTAGCGGGCCCTACGAGCAGTACTTC.